The T cell receptor (beta chain) described here comes from a study of control samples from healthy donors and cancer patients. The CDR3 runs 13 residues. The V gene's germline CDR1 is SGHTA and CDR2 FQGNSA. Trimming shortened V by 4 bases and J by 6 bases, and 12 bases separated the two germline ends. Profiling relied on immunoSEQ multiplex PCR, and the TCRdb table lists in-frame clones only, not all of them. The repertoire holds more than 100,000 clones, with 90% as singletons. The table lists this clone with a few counts. Specimen: blood. This clonotype originated in a young man in good health. The V call is TRBV7-2, the J call TRBJ1-2, with D tentatively TRBD1 (6 bases). The CDR3 DNA reads as TGTGCCAGCAGCTCCGGGGGCCTGGATGGCTACACCTTC. It codes for CASSSGGLDGYTF.